This TCR beta chain was sequenced for a study of early stage breast cancer tumors. Study details: Each sample averaged approximately 9.7-fold read coverage.

As regards this clone: The antigen is unknown.

Each sample had two DNA replicates, 0.45 to 0.65 ug blood or roughly 1.4 ug tissue. The table came from immunoSEQ multiplex PCR; TCRdb's copy has only in-frame clones and leaves some out. The sample consists of tens of thousands of clones, 55% to 75% of them appearing once. Study-wide points: Chain pairing and CD4, CD8 or FOXP3 expression were not captured. Tumor and normal breast were distinguished via blood comparison in about 90% of the 16 patients.

V was trimmed by 6 bases and J by 11 bases, leaving 12 bases between them. The CDR3 runs 11 residues. CDR1 SNHLY and CDR2 FYNNEI come from the germline V gene. This chain joins TRBV2 and TRBJ2-3; maybe TRBD2 (6 bases). This clonotype was obtained from a person between 50 and 60 years old with breast cancer. Sequencing was carried out using blood. This CDR3 is CASREGGGQYF. CDR3 DNA: TGTGCCAGCAGGGAGGGAGGAGGGCAGTATTTT.